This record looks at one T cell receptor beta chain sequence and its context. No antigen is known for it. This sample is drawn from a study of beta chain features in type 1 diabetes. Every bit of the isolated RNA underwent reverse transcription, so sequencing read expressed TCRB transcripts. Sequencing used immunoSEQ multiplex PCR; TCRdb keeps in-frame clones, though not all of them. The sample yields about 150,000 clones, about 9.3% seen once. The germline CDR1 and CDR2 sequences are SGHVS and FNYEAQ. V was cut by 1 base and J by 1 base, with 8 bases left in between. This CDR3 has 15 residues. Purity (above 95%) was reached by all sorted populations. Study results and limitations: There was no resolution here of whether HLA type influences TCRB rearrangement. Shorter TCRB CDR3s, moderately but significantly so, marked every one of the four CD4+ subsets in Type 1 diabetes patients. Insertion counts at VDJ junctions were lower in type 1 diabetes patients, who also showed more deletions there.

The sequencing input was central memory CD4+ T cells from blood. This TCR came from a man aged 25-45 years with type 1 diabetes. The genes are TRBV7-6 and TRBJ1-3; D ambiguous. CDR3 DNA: TGTGCCAGCAGCTTAGTGCCGGGATCTGGAAACACCATATATTTT. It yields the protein CASSLVPGSGNTIYF.